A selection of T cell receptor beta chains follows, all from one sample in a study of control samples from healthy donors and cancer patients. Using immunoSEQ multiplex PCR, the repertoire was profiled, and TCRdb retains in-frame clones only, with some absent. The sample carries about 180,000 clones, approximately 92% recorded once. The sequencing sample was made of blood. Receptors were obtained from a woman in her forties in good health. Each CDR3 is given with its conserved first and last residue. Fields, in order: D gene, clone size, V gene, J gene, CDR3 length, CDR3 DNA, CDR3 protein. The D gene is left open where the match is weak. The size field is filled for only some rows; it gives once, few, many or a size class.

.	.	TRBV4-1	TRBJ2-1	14	TGCGCCAGCAGCCAAGAGGGGAGTGGTAATGAGCAGTTCTTC	CASSQEGSGNEQFF
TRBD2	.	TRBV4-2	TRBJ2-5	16	TGTGCCAGCAGCTCCTTTACCACTAGCGACCAAGAGACCCAGTACTTC	CASSSFTTSDQETQYF
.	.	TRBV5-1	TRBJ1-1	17	TGCGCCAGCAGCTTGGCGTACGAACACAACGAGAACACTGAAGCTTTCTTT	CASSLAYEHNENTEAFF
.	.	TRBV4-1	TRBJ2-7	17	TGCGCCAGCAGCCGGTCCCTGAGTCCGCAGTTAAGCTACGAGCAGTACTTC	CASSRSLSPQLSYEQYF
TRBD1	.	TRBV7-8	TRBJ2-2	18	TGTGCCAGCAGCTTAGCGCCCTGGTCGACAGGGAATACCGGGGAGCTGTTTTTT	CASSLAPWSTGNTGELFF
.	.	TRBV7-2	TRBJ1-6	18	TGTGCCAGCAGCTTAGAAACAGGGCCGAGCTCCTATAATTCACCCCTCCACTTT	CASSLETGPSSYNSPLHF
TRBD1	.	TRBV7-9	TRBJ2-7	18	TGTGCCAGCAGCTTCCCGGGACAGGCTCTCACTTCACGTGGCGAGCAGTACTTC	CASSFPGQALTSRGEQYF
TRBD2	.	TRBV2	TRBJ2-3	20	TGTGCCAGCAGTACCTCCCCTTGGACTAGCGGGGGGGCCTCCACAGATACGCAGTATTTT	CASSTSPWTSGGASTDTQYF
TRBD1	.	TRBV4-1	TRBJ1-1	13	TGCGCCAGCAGCCCGACAGGGGTTGGTGAAGCTTTCTTT	CASSPTGVGEAFF
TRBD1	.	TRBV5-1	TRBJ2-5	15	TGCGCCAGCAGCTTAATGACAGGGGGCTCAGAGACCCAGTACTTC	CASSLMTGGSETQYF
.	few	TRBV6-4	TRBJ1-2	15	TGTGCCAGCAGAGAGGTCCATGGCACCCGCTATGGCTACACCTTC	CASREVHGTRYGYTF
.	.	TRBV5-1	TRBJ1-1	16	TGCGCCAGCAGCTTGTCAATCCAGGGGAGAGACACTGAAGCTTTCTTT	CASSLSIQGRDTEAFF
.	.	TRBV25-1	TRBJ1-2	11	TGTGCCAGCAAGACGAACTATGGCTACACCTTC	CASKTNYGYTF
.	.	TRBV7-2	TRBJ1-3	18	TGTGCCAGCAGCTCACTGGGGGGGACCTCTAGCTCTGGAAACACCATATATTTT	CASSSLGGTSSSGNTIYF
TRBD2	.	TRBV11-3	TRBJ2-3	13	TGTGCCAGCTCCCGCGGCGGGGGAGATACGCAGTATTTT	CASSRGGGDTQYF
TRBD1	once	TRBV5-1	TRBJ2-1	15	TGCGCCAGCAGCCTATCGGGACAGGGTATCGGTGAGCAGTTCTTC	CASSLSGQGIGEQFF
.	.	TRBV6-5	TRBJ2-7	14	TGTGCCAGCAGTAACTCCAGGAGCCTGTACGAGCAGTACTTC	CASSNSRSLYEQYF
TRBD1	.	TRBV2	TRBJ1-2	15	TGTGCCAGCCCCCCGGAGACAGGGCAATACTATGGCTACACCTTC	CASPPETGQYYGYTF
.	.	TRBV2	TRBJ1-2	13	TGTGCCAGCAGCCCCGGGCTCTCCTATGGCTACACCTTC	CASSPGLSYGYTF
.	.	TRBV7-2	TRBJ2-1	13	TGTGCCAGCAGTGACCTCTTGGCGGGCAAGCAGTTCTTC	CASSDLLAGKQFF
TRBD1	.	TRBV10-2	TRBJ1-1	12	TGCGCCAGCAGGCGCGACAGGGGTCGAGCTTTCTTT	CASRRDRGRAFF
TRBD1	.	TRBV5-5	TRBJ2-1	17	TGTGCCAGCAGCCGAACCGGGACAGGGACCCGAGGAGATGAGCAGTTCTTC	CASSRTGTGTRGDEQFF
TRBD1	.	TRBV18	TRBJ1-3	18	TGTGCCAGCTCACCGCTGGGACAGGGGGATCTCTCTGGAAACACCATATATTTT	CASSPLGQGDLSGNTIYF
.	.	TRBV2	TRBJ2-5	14	TGTGCCAGCAGCTTACTAGTTGGTGGTGAGACCCAGTACTTC	CASSLLVGGETQYF
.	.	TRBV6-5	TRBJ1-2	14	TGTGCCAGCAGCGGACAGTTCAGGGCCTATGGCTACACCTTC	CASSGQFRAYGYTF
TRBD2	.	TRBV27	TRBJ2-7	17	TGTGCCAGCAGTTTATCGCCACTAGCGATATCCTCCTACGAGCAGTACTTC	CASSLSPLAISSYEQYF
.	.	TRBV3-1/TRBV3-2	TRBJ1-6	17	TGTGCCAGCAGCCAAGATCTGGCAGGCTCCTATAATTCACCCCTCCACTTT	CASSQDLAGSYNSPLHF
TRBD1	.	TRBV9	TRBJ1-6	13	TGTGCCAGCAGGGGACAGGGTGATTCACCCCTCCACTTT	CASRGQGDSPLHF
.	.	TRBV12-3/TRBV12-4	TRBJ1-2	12	TGTGCCAGCAGCCTGATCTCCTATGGCTACACCTTC	CASSLISYGYTF
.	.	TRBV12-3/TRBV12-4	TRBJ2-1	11	TGTGCCAGCAGCACCGACCTAGAGCAGTTCTTC	CASSTDLEQFF
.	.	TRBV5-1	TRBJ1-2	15	TGCGCCAGCAGCTCGAGGGACACCCTGAACTATGGCTACACCTTC	CASSSRDTLNYGYTF
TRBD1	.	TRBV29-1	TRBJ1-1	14	TGCAGCGTTAAGAGGACAGGGCAGGGCACTGAAGCTTTCTTT	CSVKRTGQGTEAFF
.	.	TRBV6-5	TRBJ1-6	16	TGTGCCAGCAGTTACGGGCGACAGACCTATAATTCACCCCTCCACTTT	CASSYGRQTYNSPLHF
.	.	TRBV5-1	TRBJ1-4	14	TGCGCCAGCAGCTCGGCTGCAACTAATGAAAAACTGTTTTTT	CASSSAATNEKLFF
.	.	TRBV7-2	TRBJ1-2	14	TGTGCCAGCAGCTTAGGCCCCCCTAACTATGGCTACACCTTC	CASSLGPPNYGYTF